Given below is one T cell receptor beta chain in context. Per the original methods: Estimates of nucleated cell counts were drawn from the amplification of reference gene primers. The data were produced by immunoSEQ multiplex PCR, yet TCRdb's version contains in-frame clones alone and is incomplete. V and J calls and clone size follow that table, whereas D and trimming were derived from the DNA. The repertoire holds about 68,000 clones, with roughly 85% as singletons. This entry belongs to a study of blood T cell repertoires in COVID-19. For the study at large: Both acute and convalescent COVID-19 samples were obtained from the United States, Italy and Spain. Sample material is recorded as cDNA or gDNA derived from T cells, B-cell-depleted T cells, or PBMCs.

V lost 5 bases, J lost 6 bases, and 4 bases stayed unmatched. CDR3 length: 13 amino acids. The receptor was isolated from a man aged 30 to 45 with acute or convalescent COVID-19. The chain is built from TRBV12-3 or TRBV12-4 and TRBJ2-1; the match to TRBD1 covers 7 bases. What was sequenced was peripheral blood. The CDR3 here is CASSPDRVNEQFF. CDR3 DNA: TGTGCCAGCAGTCCTGACAGGGTCAATGAGCAGTTCTTC.